This record concerns one T cell receptor (beta chain) sequence. The data were obtained in a study of blood T cell repertoires in COVID-19. Looking at the study overall: Italy, Spain and the United States were the sources of the convalescent and acute COVID-19 samples. Sources were T cells, B-cell-depleted T cells, or PBMCs; the material itself was cDNA or gDNA.

The CDR3 runs to 11 residues. V dropped 0 bases and J dropped 8 bases, with 5 bases sitting between them. Looked up from germline, CDR1 is DFQATT and CDR2 is SNEGSKA (reference sequence). Per the original data handling: The authors estimated nucleated cell counts from reference gene primer amplification. Here immunoSEQ multiplex PCR was the method, and the copy in TCRdb shows in-frame clones only, minus some. The V and J calls and clone size are taken from that table; D and trimming were inferred from the DNA. Of about 54,000 clones in the sample, 82% are singletons; the top ten hold 5.5% to 7%. The chain couples TRBV20-1 to TRBJ2-1; D unresolved. The TCR originated in a human donor in a cohort sampled during active or convalescent COVID-19. Sequencing was carried out using peripheral blood. CDR3 in amino acids: CSAREAYEQFF. The CDR3 bases are TGCAGTGCTAGAGAGGCATATGAGCAGTTCTTC.